These 22 T cell receptor beta chains were all obtained from the same sample, sequenced in a study of blood T cell repertoires in COVID-19. Produced via immunoSEQ multiplex PCR; TCRdb's table is partial and in-frame only. This sample yields 250,000 to 300,000 clones, of which roughly 90% are seen a single time; about 2.2% belongs to the top ten. Sequenced sample: peripheral blood. The source of these receptors is a woman under 40 with COVID-19, enrolled during active disease.

The chain has TRBV7-9 and TRBJ2-2; TRBD2 is a possible D gene (6 bases). There are 15 residues in the CDR3. The germline V gene encodes CDR1 SEHNR and CDR2 FQNEAQ (reference sequence). V shed 1 base and J shed 5 bases, with 11 bases lying between them. The chain's CDR3 is CASSLGAGTTGELFF. As DNA, the CDR3 is TGTGCCAGCAGCTTAGGGGCGGGAACGACCGGGGAGCTGTTTTTT.

The chain joins TRBV29-1 to TRBJ2-7, with 7 bases fitting TRBD1. The germline V gene has CDR1 SQVTM and CDR2 ANQGSEA. The CDR3 is made up of 12 amino acids. V dropped 6 bases and J dropped 4; count of bases not matched to a gene: 6. DNA of the CDR3: TGCAGCGTGAGGGTACAGGGGTACGAGCAGTACTTC. Its translation is CSVRVQGYEQYF.

This sequence joins TRBV5-4 and TRBJ2-4; D is possibly TRBD2 (6 bases). Per the germline V gene, CDR1 is SGHNT and CDR2 is YYREEE (reference sequence). The V gene lost 0 bases and the J gene lost 0 bases, with 7 bases spanning the gap. The CDR3 length is 15 residues. The CDR3: CASSLDGRAKNIQYF. The CDR3 coding sequence is TGTGCCAGCAGCTTGGACGGGAGAGCCAAAAACATTCAGTACTTC. The entire variable domain, with the rest obtained from reference TRBV5-4 and TRBJ2-4, is as follows: ETGVTQSPTHLIKTRGQQVTLRCSSQSGHNTVSWYQQALGQGPQFIFQYYREEENGRGNFPPRFSGLQFPNYSSELNVNALELDDSALYLCASSLDGRAKNIQYFGAGTRLSVL.

Only a few counts were recorded for this clone. J is TRBJ2-2 and V is TRBV19, with TRBD2 matching over 8 bases. The germline V gene has CDR1 LNHDA and CDR2 SQIVND (reference sequence). V lost 4 bases and J lost 2; bases outside the gene matches: 6. The CDR3 has 16 residues. The DNA of the CDR3 is TGTGCCAGTAGTAACCCACTAGCGGATAACACCGGGGAGCTGTTTTTT. It is translated as CASSNPLADNTGELFF.

J is TRBJ2-5 and V is TRBV9, with D maybe TRBD1 (5 bases). V was clipped by 0 bases and J by 0 bases, with 6 bases between them. The CDR3 length is 14 residues. Germline V lookup: CDR1 SGDLS, CDR2 YYNGEE. The CDR3 reads CASSVEGNQETQYF. The CDR3 DNA reads TGTGCCAGCAGCGTAGAGGGGAACCAAGAGACCCAGTACTTC.

The chain employs TRBV30 and TRBJ2-7; D not resolved. This CDR3 has 14 amino acids. The germline gives CDR1 GTSNPN, CDR2 SVGIG (reference sequence). V dropped 0 bases and J dropped 4 bases, with 13 bases sitting between them. The CDR3 is CAWSVALRSYEQYF. The CDR3 DNA reads TGTGCCTGGAGTGTGGCGCTCCGGAGTTACGAGCAGTACTTC.

The chain has TRBV18 and TRBJ1-1; 12 nucleotides align to TRBD1. This CDR3 region has 18 residues. Germline trimming cut 3 bases from V and 4 bases from J; bases unmatched to any gene: 12. In germline, CDR1 is KGHSH, CDR2 LQKENI. The DNA of the CDR3 is TGTGCCAGCTCACCGGTCGGGGGGACAGGGGGCGCGGTCACTGAAGCTTTCTTT. As protein: CASSPVGGTGGAVTEAFF. The full variable domain, rest sourced from reference TRBV18 and TRBJ1-1, is NAGVMQNPRHLVRRRGQEARLRCSPMKGHSHVYWYRQLPEEGLKFMVYLQKENIIDESGMPKERFSAEFPKEGPSILRIQQVVRGDSAAYFCASSPVGGTGGAVTEAFFGQGTRLTVV.

The rearrangement links TRBV25-1 to TRBJ1-6; D is possibly TRBD1 (6 bases). The germline V and J ends were trimmed by 7 bases and 5 bases, with 9 bases remaining between them. Per germline, CDR1 MGHDK and CDR2 SYGVNS. The CDR3 runs 13 residues. The CDR3 reads CASMGQNNSPLHF. The CDR3 DNA reads as TGTGCCAGCATGGGACAAAATAATTCACCCCTCCACTTT.

The chain combines TRBV19 with TRBJ2-1, with 10 bases aligning to TRBD1. The V gene end was trimmed by 0 bases and the J gene end by 6 bases; junction bases not matched to a gene: 8. Germline-derived CDR1 and CDR2 are LNHDA and SQIVND (reference sequence). This CDR3 spans 17 amino acids. Here the CDR3 reads CASSIDSGGQGRNEQFF. The CDR3 DNA reads TGTGCCAGTAGTATAGATTCAGGGGGACAGGGGCGCAATGAGCAGTTCTTC.

The rearrangement uses TRBV10-3 and TRBJ2-1, with D possibly being TRBD1 (8 bases). V was clipped by 5 bases and J by 8 bases, with 22 bases between them. The CDR3 loop spans 16 amino acids. Germline CDR1 is ENHRY and CDR2 is SYGVKD. The DNA for the CDR3 is TGTGCCATCAGTCACGCCCAGCAGGGGGCGGGGGATGAGCAGTTCTTC. Its protein is CAISHAQQGAGDEQFF.

Concerning this clone: Other nucleotide sequences from this sample produce the same CDR3. V gene TRBV28 combines with J gene TRBJ2-7; 9 nucleotides align to TRBD2. V lost 4 bases, J lost 3 bases, and 4 bases stayed unmatched. CDR3 length: 14 residues. The germline V gene encodes CDR1 MDHEN and CDR2 SYDVKM. CDR3 sequence: CASSSTSGRYEQYF. The CDR3 nucleotides are TGTGCCAGCAGTTCTACTAGCGGGCGCTACGAGCAGTACTTC.

The chain has TRBV10-2 and TRBJ2-7; 7 bases are a match to TRBD2. Germline values: CDR1 WSHSY, CDR2 SAAADI. J was trimmed by 5 bases and V by 5 bases; bases with no gene match: 12. There are 15 residues in the CDR3. CDR3 bases: TGCGCCAGCAGTAAAGGACTAGGGCGCTGGGACGAGCAGTACTTC. This codes for CASSKGLGRWDEQYF.

The chain carries TRBV21-1 and TRBJ1-2. TRBV21-1 is annotated as a pseudogene. CDR3 size: 15 residues. CDR3 DNA sequence: TGTGCCAGCAGGACCACGGGGGGTGTGCTCTATGGCTACACCTTC. Its protein is CASRTTGGVLYGYTF.

The gene calls are TRBV11-2 and TRBJ2-5; tentative D call: TRBD1 (6 bases). V shed 3 bases and J shed 7 bases, with 12 bases lying between them. Germline CDR1 SGHAT, CDR2 FQNNGV. The length of the CDR3 is 13 residues. In nucleotides, the CDR3 is TGTGCCAGCAGCTTGGAAACACAGGGGACCCAGTACTTC. Its protein is CASSLETQGTQYF.

The gene calls are TRBV14 and TRBJ1-1, with unresolved D. V lost 3 bases to trimming and J lost 2 bases, with 10 bases between them. The CDR3 length is 14 residues. Germline CDR1 reads SGHDN; CDR2 reads FVKESK. The CDR3 is CASSQELLNTEAFF. CDR3 coding DNA: TGTGCCAGCAGCCAGGAATTACTAAACACTGAAGCTTTCTTT.

The V gene is TRBV18, the J gene TRBJ2-7, with 7 bases aligning to TRBD2. Germline-derived CDR1 and CDR2 are KGHSH and LQKENI. CDR3 length equals 15 residues. With 3 bases clipped from V and 0 bases from J, the junction kept 5 bases outside the gene matches. The CDR3 DNA is TGTGCCAGCTCACCCCTAGCGGCCGGCTCCTACGAGCAGTACTTC. This encodes CASSPLAAGSYEQYF.

This clone has only a few counts. The chain links TRBV2 to TRBJ2-1; 12 nucleotides match TRBD2. With 2 bases clipped from V and 7 bases from J, the junction kept 6 bases outside the gene matches. CDR1 and CDR2 (germline): SNHLY, FYNNEI. The CDR3 is 16 residues long. CDR3 nucleotide sequence: TGTGCCAGCAGTGAATCGCTAGCGGGAGGGAGTAATGAGCAGTTCTTC. Translation gives CASSESLAGGSNEQFF.

This clone was seen a single time. The V call is TRBV5-1, the J call TRBJ1-2; no definite D call. The CDR3 is 15 residues long. Germline assignment: CDR1 SGHRS and CDR2 YFSETQ. V was shortened by 4 bases and J by 1 base, with 14 bases between the two germline ends. This CDR3 is CASSKEDAVNYGYTF. CDR3 DNA sequence: TGCGCCAGCAGCAAGGAGGACGCAGTTAACTATGGCTACACCTTC. The variable domain in full, with the rest retrieved from reference TRBV5-1 and TRBJ1-2, is KAGVTQTPRYLIKTRGQQVTLSCSPISGHRSVSWYQQTPGQGLQFLFEYFSETQRNKGNFPGRFSGRQFSNSRSEMNVSTLELGDSALYLCASSKEDAVNYGYTFGSGTRLTVV.

This chain joins TRBV3-1 (or the pseudogene TRBV3-2) and TRBJ1-5; 8 nucleotides agree with TRBD1. CDR3 length equals 15 residues. V lost 6 bases to trimming and J lost 5 bases; unmatched junction nucleotides: 9. In germline, CDR1 is LGHDT, CDR2 YNNKEL (reference sequence). CDR3 region: CASRGPGQVYQPQHF. The DNA of the CDR3 is TGTGCCAGCAGAGGCCCGGGACAGGTTTATCAGCCCCAGCATTTT.

The V gene is TRBV23-1, the J gene TRBJ1-1; D call uncertain. TRBV23-1 is noted as an ORF with a role that remains uncertain. The CDR3 runs to 14 residues. V lost 4 bases to trimming and J lost 0 bases, with 9 bases between them. The CDR3 DNA follows: TGCGCCAGCAGTCGCTGGCGGCTGAACACTGAAGCTTTCTTT. Translating gives CASSRWRLNTEAFF.

V gene TRBV19 combines with J gene TRBJ1-5, with 9 bases fitting TRBD1. Germline CDR1 LNHDA, CDR2 SQIVND (reference sequence). V lost 5 bases and J lost 1; bases outside the gene matches: 6. The CDR3 runs to 16 residues. The CDR3 bases are TGTGCCAGTAGTTCCCCGGACAGGGGAAGCAATCAGCCCCAGCATTTT. Protein: CASSSPDRGSNQPQHF.

The V call is TRBV30, the J call TRBJ1-4, with 10 positions matching TRBD1. Germline V gives CDR1 GTSNPN, CDR2 SVGIG (reference sequence). This CDR3 spans 16 amino acids. CDR3 in amino acids: CALTGGIGPAGEKLFF. The CDR3 DNA sequence: TGTGCGCTGACAGGGGGCATAGGCCCGGCGGGTGAAAAACTGTTTTTT.